These 8 T cell receptor beta chains were all obtained from the same sample, sequenced in a study of control samples from healthy donors and cancer patients (dated by TCRdb to 2020 to 2021). Libraries were constructed by the immunoSEQ multiplex PCR assay. The immuneACCESS repertoire file appears here via TCRdb, limited to in-frame rearrangements. These files lack a portion of the clones; in checked studies, under half of the deficit traces to unresolved V genes, and the cause of the others is not known. Counted in this sample were about 44,000 clones; around 75% of them appeared once. 17% of the sample is in the top ten clones. Specimen: formalin-fixed, paraffin-embedded tissue. Receptors originate from a male donor with melanoma.

The chain employs TRBV7-6 and TRBJ2-3; 13 positions match TRBD2. V dropped 1 base and J dropped 9; count of bases not matched to a gene: 10. Looked up from germline, CDR1 is SGHVS and CDR2 is FNYEAQ. The CDR3 loop spans 17 amino acids. The CDR3: CASSLEHGLAGVKTQYF. DNA for the CDR3: TGTGCCAGCAGCTTAGAACACGGACTAGCGGGAGTGAAAACGCAGTATTTT. The full variable domain, rest sourced from reference TRBV7-6 and TRBJ2-3, is GAGVSQSPRYKVTKRGQDVALRCDPISGHVSLYWYRQALGQGPEFLTYFNYEAQQDKSGLPNDRFSAERPEGSISTLTIQRTEQRDSAMYRCASSLEHGLAGVKTQYFGPGTRLTVL.

The genes are TRBV24-1 and TRBJ1-5; D is uncertain. Trimming removed 4 bases at V and 0 bases at J, with 3 bases between. The length of the CDR3 is 13 residues. Germline V gene lookup returns CDR1 KGHDR and CDR2 SFDVKD. This chain's CDR3 is CATSEYSNQPQHF. CDR3 bases: TGTGCCACCAGTGAGTATAGCAATCAGCCCCAGCATTTT.

V and J are TRBV14 and TRBJ2-3; tentatively, D is TRBD1 or TRBD2 (5 bases each). CDR1 and CDR2 from the germline V gene are SGHDN and FVKESK. Trimming stripped 1 base from V and 6 bases from J, with 17 bases between. The CDR3 is 16 residues long. CDR3 residues: CASSQVIAKGTDTQYF. CDR3 nucleotide sequence: TGTGCCAGCAGCCAAGTGATTGCAAAAGGGACGGATACGCAGTATTTT.

Sample share makes this clone medium-sized. This sequence joins TRBV2 and TRBJ2-7, with D possibly being TRBD1 or TRBD2 (5 bases each). The V end was cut by 1 base, the J end by 3 bases, with 10 bases between. CDR1 and CDR2 (germline): SNHLY, FYNNEI. The CDR3 contains 14 residues. CDR3 DNA sequence: TGTGCCAGCAGTGAAGAAGGGACCAGCTACGAGCAGTACTTC. This encodes CASSEEGTSYEQYF.

This clone was seen only a few times. V is TRBV10-2 and J is TRBJ1-2; possible D gene TRBD1, 6 bases. Trimming shortened V by 3 bases and J by 6 bases, and 14 bases separated the two germline ends. CDR3 length: 14 residues. Germline assignment: CDR1 WSHSY and CDR2 SAAADI. The DNA for the CDR3 is TGCGCCAGCAGTGACAACCCGGGACATAATGGCTACACCTTC. Protein product: CASSDNPGHNGYTF.

V and J are TRBV7-7 and TRBJ1-3, with 7 bases matching TRBD1. Germline assignment: CDR1 SSHAT and CDR2 FNYEAQ (reference sequence). J gave up 0 bases and V 5 bases, and 10 bases lay outside the gene matches. CDR3 length: 17 amino acids. As DNA, the CDR3 is TGTGCCAGCAGCCTACAGGGGACCATTATCTCTGGAAACACCATATATTTT. Translating it yields CASSLQGTIISGNTIYF. The complete variable domain, with remaining parts taken from reference TRBV7-7 and TRBJ1-3, reads GAGVSQSPRYKVTKRGQDVTLRCDPISSHATLYWYQQALGQGPEFLTYFNYEAQPDKSGLPSDRFSAERPEGSISTLTIQRTEQRDSAMYRCASSLQGTIISGNTIYFGEGSWLTVV.

This chain uses TRBV10-1 with TRBJ2-2; D unclear. The germline V gene encodes CDR1 WNHNN and CDR2 SYGVQD (reference sequence). Trimming took off 4 bases at V and 4 bases at J, with 10 bases between the two ends. The CDR3 has 14 amino acids. The CDR3 sequence is CASSVLSGTGELFF. The CDR3 DNA reads as TGCGCCAGCAGTGTCCTGTCGGGCACCGGGGAGCTGTTTTTT.

The V call is TRBV11-3, the J call TRBJ2-1, with 11 bases matching TRBD1. Unmatched junction bases numbered 7, after V lost 2 bases and J lost 7 bases. Germline V gene sequence: CDR1 SGHNT, CDR2 YENEEA. The CDR3 is made up of 16 amino acids. CDR3 amino acids: CASSLRGQGAANEQFF. CDR3 in DNA: TGTGCCAGCAGCTTACGTGGACAGGGGGCCGCTAATGAGCAGTTCTTC.